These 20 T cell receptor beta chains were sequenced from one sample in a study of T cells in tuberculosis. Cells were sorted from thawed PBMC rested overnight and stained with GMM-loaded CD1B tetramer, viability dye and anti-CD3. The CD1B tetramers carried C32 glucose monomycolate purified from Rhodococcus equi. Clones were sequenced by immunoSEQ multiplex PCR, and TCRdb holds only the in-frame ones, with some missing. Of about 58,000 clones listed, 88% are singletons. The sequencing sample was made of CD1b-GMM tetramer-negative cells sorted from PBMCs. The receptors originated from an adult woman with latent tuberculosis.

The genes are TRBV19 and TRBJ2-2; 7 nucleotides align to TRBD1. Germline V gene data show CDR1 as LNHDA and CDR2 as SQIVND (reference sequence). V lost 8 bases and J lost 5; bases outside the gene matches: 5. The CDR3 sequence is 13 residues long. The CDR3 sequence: CASHLRGTGELFF. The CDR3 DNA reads TGTGCCAGTCACCTCAGGGGGACCGGGGAGCTGTTTTTT.

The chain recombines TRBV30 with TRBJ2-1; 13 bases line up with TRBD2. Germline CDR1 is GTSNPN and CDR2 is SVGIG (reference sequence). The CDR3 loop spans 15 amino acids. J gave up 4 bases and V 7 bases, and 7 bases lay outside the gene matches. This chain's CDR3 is CASRTSGSRYNEQFF. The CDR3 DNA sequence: TGTGCCTCAAGGACTAGCGGGAGTAGGTACAATGAGCAGTTCTTC. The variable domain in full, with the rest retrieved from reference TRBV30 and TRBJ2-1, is SQTIHQWPATLVQPVGSPLSLECTVEGTSNPNLYWYRQAAGRGLQLLFYSVGIGQISSEVPQNLSASRPQDRQFILSSKKLLLSDSGFYLCASRTSGSRYNEQFFGPGTRLTVL.

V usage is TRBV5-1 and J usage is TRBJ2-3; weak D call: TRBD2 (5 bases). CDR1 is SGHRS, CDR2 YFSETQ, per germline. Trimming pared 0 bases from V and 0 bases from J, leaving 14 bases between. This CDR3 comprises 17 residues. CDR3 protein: CASSLDPLGVSTDTQYF. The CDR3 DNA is TGCGCCAGCAGCTTGGACCCCTTGGGAGTTAGCACAGATACGCAGTATTTT. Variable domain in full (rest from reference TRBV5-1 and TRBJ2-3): KAGVTQTPRYLIKTRGQQVTLSCSPISGHRSVSWYQQTPGQGLQFLFEYFSETQRNKGNFPGRFSGRQFSNSRSEMNVSTLELGDSALYLCASSLDPLGVSTDTQYFGPGTRLTVL.

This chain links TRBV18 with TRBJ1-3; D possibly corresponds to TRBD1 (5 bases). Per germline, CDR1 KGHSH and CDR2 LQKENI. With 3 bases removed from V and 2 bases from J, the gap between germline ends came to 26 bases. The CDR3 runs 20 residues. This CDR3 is CASSPLIRPGGRLTGNTIYF. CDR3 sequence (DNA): TGTGCCAGCTCACCCCTTATTCGCCCCGGGGGAAGACTAACTGGAAACACCATATATTTT.

CDR3 loop: CASSQAPDSPFYTF. DNA of the CDR3: TGCGCCAGCAGCCAAGCCCCGGACAGTCCCTTTTACACCTTC. V usage is TRBV4-3 and J usage is TRBJ1-2; perhaps TRBD1 as D (6 bases). V dropped 1 base and J dropped 11 bases, with 17 bases sitting between them. CDR1 is LGHNA and CDR2 is YSLEER in the germline V gene. This CDR3 is built from 14 residues.

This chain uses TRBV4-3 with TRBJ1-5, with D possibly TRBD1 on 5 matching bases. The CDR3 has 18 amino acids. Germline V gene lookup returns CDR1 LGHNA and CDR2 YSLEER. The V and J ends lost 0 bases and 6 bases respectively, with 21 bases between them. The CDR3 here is CASSQDRLGQVEGQPQHF. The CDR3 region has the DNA TGCGCCAGCAGCCAAGATCGCTTAGGACAAGTGGAAGGTCAGCCCCAGCATTTT.

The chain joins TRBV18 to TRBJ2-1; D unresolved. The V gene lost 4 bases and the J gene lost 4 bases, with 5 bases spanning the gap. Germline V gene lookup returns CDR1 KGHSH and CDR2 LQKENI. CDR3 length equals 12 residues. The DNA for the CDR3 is TGTGCCAGCTCACGGCAGTACAATGAGCAGTTCTTC. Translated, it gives CASSRQYNEQFF.

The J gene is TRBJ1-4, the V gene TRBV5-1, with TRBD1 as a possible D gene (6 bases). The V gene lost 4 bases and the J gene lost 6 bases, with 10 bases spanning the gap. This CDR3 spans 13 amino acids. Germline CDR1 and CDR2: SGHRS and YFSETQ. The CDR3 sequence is CASSTRQDEKLFF. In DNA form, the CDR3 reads TGCGCCAGCAGCACAAGACAGGATGAAAAACTGTTTTTT.

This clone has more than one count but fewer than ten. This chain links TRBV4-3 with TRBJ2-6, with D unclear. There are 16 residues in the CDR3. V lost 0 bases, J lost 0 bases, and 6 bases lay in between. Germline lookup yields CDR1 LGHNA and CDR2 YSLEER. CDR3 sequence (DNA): TGCGCCAGCAGCCAAGATTACAACTCTGGGGCCAACGTCCTGACTTTC. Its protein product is CASSQDYNSGANVLTF.

The CDR3: CASSGGQVAGELFF. The CDR3 DNA reads as TGTGCCAGCAGCGGTGGACAGGTAGCCGGGGAGCTGTTTTTT. The rearrangement joins TRBV9 to TRBJ2-2, with 7 positions matching TRBD1. The CDR3 sequence is 14 residues long. V dropped 3 bases and J dropped 6; count of bases not matched to a gene: 5. Germline CDR1 SGDLS, CDR2 YYNGEE.

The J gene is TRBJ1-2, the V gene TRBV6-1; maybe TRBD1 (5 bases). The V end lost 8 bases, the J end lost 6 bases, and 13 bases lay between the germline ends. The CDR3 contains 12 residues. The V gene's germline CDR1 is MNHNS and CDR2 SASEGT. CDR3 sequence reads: CASSLGVNGYTF. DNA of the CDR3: TGTGCCAGCTCCCTAGGGGTAAATGGCTACACCTTC.

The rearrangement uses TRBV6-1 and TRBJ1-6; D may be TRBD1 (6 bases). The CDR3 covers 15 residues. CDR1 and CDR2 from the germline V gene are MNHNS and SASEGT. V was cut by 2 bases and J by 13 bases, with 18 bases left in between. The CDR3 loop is CASSEYRALSSPLHF. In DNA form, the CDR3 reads TGTGCCAGCAGTGAATACAGGGCCCTTTCTTCGCCCCTCCACTTT.

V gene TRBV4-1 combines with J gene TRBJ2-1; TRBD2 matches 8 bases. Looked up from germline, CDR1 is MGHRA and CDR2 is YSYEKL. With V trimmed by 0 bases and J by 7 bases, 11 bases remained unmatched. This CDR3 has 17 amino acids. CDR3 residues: CASSQDGSGLGINEQFF. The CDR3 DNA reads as TGCGCCAGCAGCCAAGATGGTTCGGGACTAGGAATAAATGAGCAGTTCTTC.

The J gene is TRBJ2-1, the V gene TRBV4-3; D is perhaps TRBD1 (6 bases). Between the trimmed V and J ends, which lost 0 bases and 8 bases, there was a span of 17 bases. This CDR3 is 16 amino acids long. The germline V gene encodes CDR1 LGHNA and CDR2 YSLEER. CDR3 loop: CASSQDRDTGWHEQFF. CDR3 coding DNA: TGCGCCAGCAGCCAAGATAGGGACACCGGGTGGCATGAGCAGTTCTTC.

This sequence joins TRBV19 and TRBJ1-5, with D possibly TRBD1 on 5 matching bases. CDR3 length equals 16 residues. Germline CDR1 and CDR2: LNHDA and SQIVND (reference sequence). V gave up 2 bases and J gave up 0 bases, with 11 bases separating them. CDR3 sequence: CASSITGGYSNQPQHF. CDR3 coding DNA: TGTGCCAGTAGTATAACCGGGGGGTATAGCAATCAGCCCCAGCATTTT.

The CDR3 nucleotides read TGTGCCACCAGCAGAGGGGCCTATAATAGGGGGCCTGGCTACACCTTC. Translation: CATSRGAYNRGPGYTF. The gene calls are TRBV15 and TRBJ1-2; 7 bases agree with TRBD1. Unmatched junction bases numbered 12, after V lost 1 base and J lost 7 bases. Germline V gene data show CDR1 as LNHNV and CDR2 as YYDKDF (reference sequence). CDR3 length: 16 amino acids.

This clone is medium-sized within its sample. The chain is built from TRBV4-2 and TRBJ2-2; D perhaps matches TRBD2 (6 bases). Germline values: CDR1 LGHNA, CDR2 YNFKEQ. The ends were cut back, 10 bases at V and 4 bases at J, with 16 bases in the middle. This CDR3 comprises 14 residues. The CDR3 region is CAIGTGDVTGELFF. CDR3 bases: TGTGCCATAGGGACGGGAGATGTCACCGGGGAGCTGTTTTTT.

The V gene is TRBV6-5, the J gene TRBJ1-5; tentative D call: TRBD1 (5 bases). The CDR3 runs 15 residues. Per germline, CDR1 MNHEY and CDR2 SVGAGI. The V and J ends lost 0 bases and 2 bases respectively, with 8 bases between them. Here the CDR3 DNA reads TGTGCCAGCAGTTACTCAGGGGTTCGCAATCAGCCCCAGCATTTT. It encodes CASSYSGVRNQPQHF.

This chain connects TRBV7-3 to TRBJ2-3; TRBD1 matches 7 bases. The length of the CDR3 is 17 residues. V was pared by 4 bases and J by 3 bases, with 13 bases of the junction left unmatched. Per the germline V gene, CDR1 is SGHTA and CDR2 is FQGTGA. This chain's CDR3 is CASSSKSYRGPTDTQYF. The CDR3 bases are TGTGCCAGCAGCTCTAAAAGTTATAGGGGGCCGACAGATACGCAGTATTTT.

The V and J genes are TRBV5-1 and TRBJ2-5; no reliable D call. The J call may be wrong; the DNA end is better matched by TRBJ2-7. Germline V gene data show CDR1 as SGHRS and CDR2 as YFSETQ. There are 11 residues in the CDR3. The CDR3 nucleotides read TGCGCCAGCAGCTCAGACTACGAGCAGTACTTC. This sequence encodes CASSSDYEQYF.